The sequence of this TCR beta chain was determined in a study of regulatory T cells in long-lasting Graves disease. V was shortened by 5 bases and J by 5 bases, with 13 bases between the two germline ends. There are 13 residues in the CDR3. Germline V gene data show CDR1 as SQVTM and CDR2 as ANQGSEA. Relying on iRepertoire HTBI primers and Arm-PCR of CDR3 regions, the team built TCR beta libraries. TCRdb processed the multiplex PCR reads anew with MiXCR; each CDR3 protein has one entry. The sample has 300,000 to 400,000 distinct CDR3 sequences; around 16% are singletons. Time point denoted: newly diagnosed GD, antithyroid drugs for less than 3 months. The TCR library was prepared using RNA isolated from PBMCs.

The chain joins TRBV29-1 to TRBJ1-5, with D unresolved. This specimen consisted of peripheral blood mononuclear cells (PBMCs), obtained at new diagnosis, from a patient treated with antithyroid drugs. This sequence was found in a female donor with Graves disease. The DNA of the CDR3 is TGCAGCGTTAGGGCTCCGGGCGATCAGCCCCAGCATTTT. As protein: CSVRAPGDQPQHF.